The 24 T cell receptor beta chains listed next were all sequenced from one sample in a study of response to subunit inactivated influenza vaccine. TCRdb re-called the RT-PCR reads with MiXCR, one entry per CDR3 protein. The sample has 550,000 to 800,000 distinct CDR3 sequences, 15% to 18% seen once. Material: PBMCs from blood, obtained 11 to 12 days after vaccination. The origin of the receptors is a man aged 50 to 59 who received an inactivated influenza vaccine.

The chain carries TRBV10-3 and TRBJ2-7, with 8 bases matching TRBD1. V trimming: 4 bases; J trimming: 2 bases; junction bases outside the gene matches: 1. This CDR3 is built from 13 residues. Germline CDR1 ENHRY, CDR2 SYGVKD. The chain's CDR3 is CAISAGQAYEQYF. The CDR3 DNA reads as TGTGCCATCAGTGCGGGACAGGCCTACGAGCAGTACTTC.

V is TRBV15 and J is TRBJ2-7, with 9 bases lining up with TRBD2. The ends lost 5 bases at V and 7 bases at J; junction bases unmatched: 24. The length of the CDR3 is 19 residues. The V gene's germline CDR1 is LNHNV and CDR2 YYDKDF (reference sequence). Here the CDR3 DNA reads TGTGCCACCAGCGGAACTAGCGGGTTGGGCGTCCCTAGCTCCTGGGAGCAGTACTTC. Protein sequence: CATSGTSGLGVPSSWEQYF.

The V call is TRBV27, the J call TRBJ2-3, with TRBD2 matching over 12 bases. The CDR3 has 18 amino acids. With 1 base clipped from V and 3 bases from J, the junction kept 8 bases outside the gene matches. Germline values: CDR1 MNHEY, CDR2 SMNVEV (reference sequence). DNA of the CDR3: TGTGCCAGCAGTTTATTTCTAGCGGGAGGGCCTTTTACAGATACGCAGTATTTT. It encodes CASSLFLAGGPFTDTQYF.

This clonotype was recorded a few times. The chain links TRBV7-2 to TRBJ2-5; D gene unclear. There are 15 residues in the CDR3. Trimming left V 1 base short and J 2 bases short, with 11 bases between. In germline, CDR1 is SGHTA, CDR2 FQGNSA. The CDR3 sequence: CASSLGSVSQETQYF. CDR3 DNA: TGTGCCAGCAGCTTAGGGTCTGTGTCTCAAGAGACCCAGTACTTC.

This chain uses TRBV27 with TRBJ1-2; D not certain. V was trimmed by 2 bases and J by 4 bases, leaving 8 bases between them. The CDR3 totals 13 residues. Germline V lookup: CDR1 MNHEY, CDR2 SMNVEV (reference sequence). Here the CDR3 reads CASSLERIYGYTF. CDR3 bases: TGTGCCAGCAGTTTAGAGCGGATCTATGGCTACACCTTC.

The rearrangement links TRBV12-3 or TRBV12-4 to TRBJ1-5; unclear D gene. The CDR3 is 14 residues long. V was trimmed by 6 bases and J by 4 bases, leaving 13 bases between them. CDR3 amino acids: CASSPDGFNQPQHF. Written as DNA, the CDR3 is TGTGCCAGCAGCCCGGACGGGTTTAATCAGCCCCAGCATTTT.

This chain connects TRBV15 to TRBJ2-1; TRBD1 matches at 8 bases. CDR1 is LNHNV, CDR2 YYDKDF, per germline (reference sequence). The CDR3 contains 18 residues. Trimming removed 0 bases from V and 6 bases from J; junction bases left unmatched: 13. As DNA, the CDR3 is TGTGCCACCAGCAGAGATCTAGGGAGGACAGGGTATAGCAATGAGCAGTTCTTC. Protein product: CATSRDLGRTGYSNEQFF.

There are a few counts of this clonotype. This chain uses TRBV5-1 with TRBJ1-1, with 9 bases that match TRBD1. Looked up from germline, CDR1 is SGHRS and CDR2 is YFSETQ. Trimming at V came to 0 bases and at J to 4 bases, leaving 4 bases not matched to a gene. CDR3 length equals 15 residues. CDR3: CASSLARTGVTEAFF. The CDR3 bases are TGCGCCAGCAGCTTGGCTCGGACAGGGGTCACTGAAGCTTTCTTT.

This chain uses TRBV28 with TRBJ2-2; D call uncertain. The V end was cut by 2 bases, the J end by 3 bases, with 7 bases between. This CDR3 has 14 residues. In germline, CDR1 is MDHEN, CDR2 SYDVKM. The CDR3 DNA sequence: TGTGCCAGCAGTTTAATGTCGGACACCGGGGAGCTGTTTTTT. Its protein is CASSLMSDTGELFF. Full variable domain (remainder filled in from reference TRBV28 and TRBJ2-2): DVKVTQSSRYLVKRTGEKVFLECVQDMDHENMFWYRQDPGLGLRLIYFSYDVKMKEKGDIPEGYSVSREKKERFSLILESASTNQTSMYLCASSLMSDTGELFFGEGSRLTVL.

J is TRBJ2-2 and V is TRBV10-3; D gene ambiguous. Germline V gene data show CDR1 as ENHRY and CDR2 as SYGVKD. The CDR3 consists of 14 residues. V lost 0 bases, J lost 6 bases, and 8 bases lay in between. The CDR3 nucleotides are TGTGCCATCAGTGAGTCCCATAGTTCCGGGGAGCTGTTTTTT. Translation: CAISESHSSGELFF.

V gene TRBV4-1 combines with J gene TRBJ2-3, with 10 bases lining up with TRBD2. With V trimmed by 4 bases and J by 6 bases, 13 bases remained unmatched. CDR3 length: 17 residues. Germline values: CDR1 MGHRA, CDR2 YSYEKL. The CDR3 nucleotides read TGCGCCAGCAGCCTCATTCCCGGGACTAGCGTTTCGGATACGCAGTATTTT. Its protein product is CASSLIPGTSVSDTQYF.

This clonotype showed up just a few times. V gene TRBV9 combines with J gene TRBJ2-3, with D tentatively TRBD2 (6 bases). The V end was cut by 4 bases, the J end by 6 bases, with 15 bases between. Per germline, CDR1 SGDLS and CDR2 YYNGEE. The CDR3 is made up of 14 amino acids. As DNA, the CDR3 is TGTGCCAGCAGCTGGACTACCATGGGGGATACGCAGTATTTT. Translating it yields CASSWTTMGDTQYF.

This clonotype has only one observation. The chain links TRBV4-3 to TRBJ2-1; TRBD2 aligns across 12 bases. The J call may not be correct, given that the DNA end is closer to TRBJ2-7. Germline V lookup: CDR1 LGHNA, CDR2 YSLEER. The CDR3 runs 17 residues. CDR3 residues: CASSQRTSGDLPNEQYF. In DNA, the CDR3 is TGCGCCAGCAGCCAGAGGACTAGCGGGGACCTCCCCAATGAGCAGTACTTC.

In this sample, this clonotype turned up a few times. V gene TRBV7-2 combines with J gene TRBJ2-1; TRBD1 aligns across 8 bases. The V gene end was trimmed by 1 base and the J gene end by 10 bases; junction bases not matched to a gene: 6. The germline V gene has CDR1 SGHTA and CDR2 FQGNSA. The CDR3 covers 14 residues. The DNA of the CDR3 is TGTGCCAGCAGCTTAGTTTCAGGGGGCGGAGAGCAGTTCTTC. Protein product: CASSLVSGGGEQFF. Full variable domain (remainder filled in from reference TRBV7-2 and TRBJ2-1): GAGVSQSPSNKVTEKGKDVELRCDPISGHTALYWYRQSLGQGLEFLIYFQGNSAPDKSGLPSDRFSAERTGGSVSTLTIQRTQQEDSAVYLCASSLVSGGGEQFFGPGTRLTVL.

The chain uses TRBV6-2 or TRBV6-3 and TRBJ2-2, with 9 positions matching TRBD1. The CDR3 loop spans 14 amino acids. The V and J ends lost 8 bases and 7 bases, in that order; junction bases with no gene match: 8. The germline CDR1 and CDR2 sequences are MNHEY and SVGEGT. The CDR3 region is CASELGQGYGELFF. CDR3 DNA: TGTGCCAGCGAGTTAGGACAGGGGTACGGGGAGCTGTTTTTT.

This clonotype was detected a few times. This sequence joins TRBV11-1 and TRBJ2-1; 14 bases fit TRBD2. CDR1 is SGHAT, CDR2 FQDESV, per germline (reference sequence). V gave up 6 bases and J gave up 4 bases; unmatched junction bases: 14. The CDR3 covers 19 residues. The chain's CDR3 is CASSRGGTSGRPSYNEQFF. The CDR3 bases are TGTGCCAGCAGTCGGGGGGGGACTAGCGGGAGACCGTCTTACAATGAGCAGTTCTTC.

The V gene is TRBV7-2, the J gene TRBJ2-1, with D perhaps matching TRBD1 or TRBD2 (5 bases each). Trimming stripped 0 bases from V and 8 bases from J, with 14 bases between. Germline CDR1 and CDR2: SGHTA and FQGNSA. CDR3 length equals 15 residues. CDR3 amino acids: CASSLALRDGDEQFF. DNA of the CDR3: TGTGCCAGCAGCTTAGCACTACGGGACGGAGATGAGCAGTTCTTC. Using reference TRBV7-2 and TRBJ2-1 for the parts outside the CDR3, the full variable domain is GAGVSQSPSNKVTEKGKDVELRCDPISGHTALYWYRQSLGQGLEFLIYFQGNSAPDKSGLPSDRFSAERTGGSVSTLTIQRTQQEDSAVYLCASSLALRDGDEQFFGPGTRLTVL.

This clonotype has only a few counts. This sequence joins TRBV5-1 and TRBJ2-2; 7 bases match TRBD2. This CDR3 contains 16 residues. Germline lookup yields CDR1 SGHRS and CDR2 YFSETQ. V was clipped by 0 bases and J by 4 bases; unmatched bases: 6. CDR3 nucleotide sequence: TGCGCCAGCAGCTTGGTCGTGTCTAGCGGCACCGGGGAGCTGTTTTTT. Protein product: CASSLVVSSGTGELFF.

This clonotype was seen more than once but under ten times. The chain recombines TRBV7-2 with TRBJ1-2, with 7 bases that match TRBD1. After removal of 5 bases from V and 8 bases from J, the junction contained 17 bases not matched to a gene. The CDR3 is 16 amino acids. Germline V CDR1 and CDR2: SGHTA, FQGNSA. As DNA, the CDR3 is TGTGCCAGCAGCCCCCAAGGGACAGCCCTTTTTGGCGGCTACACCTTC. Its translation: CASSPQGTALFGGYTF. Full variable domain (missing parts from reference TRBV7-2 and TRBJ1-2): GAGVSQSPSNKVTEKGKDVELRCDPISGHTALYWYRQSLGQGLEFLIYFQGNSAPDKSGLPSDRFSAERTGGSVSTLTIQRTQQEDSAVYLCASSPQGTALFGGYTFGSGTRLTVV.

The table lists this clonotype with a count of one. The rearrangement links TRBV20-1 to TRBJ2-1; 8 bases match TRBD2. With V trimmed by 3 bases and J by 8 bases, 9 bases remained unmatched. The CDR3 runs 14 residues. Germline lookup yields CDR1 DFQATT and CDR2 SNEGSKA (reference sequence). The CDR3 reads CSASRLARRHEQFF. The DNA of the CDR3 is TGCAGTGCTAGTCGACTAGCGAGGCGCCATGAGCAGTTCTTC.

The chain links TRBV4-3 to TRBJ1-6; D is undetermined. Trimming cost V 1 base and J 11 bases, with 15 bases left between them. The CDR3 sequence is 15 residues long. Germline V lookup: CDR1 LGHNA, CDR2 YSLEER. DNA for the CDR3: TGCGCCAGCAGCCAAGGGGAAGGGTCGGGAGCACCCCTCCACTTT. It yields the protein CASSQGEGSGAPLHF.

This chain connects TRBV20-1 to TRBJ1-6, with D maybe TRBD1 (5 bases). This CDR3 comprises 16 residues. The ends were cut back, 3 bases at V and 0 bases at J, with 12 bases in the middle. Germline CDR1 and CDR2: DFQATT and SNEGSKA (reference sequence). CDR3 region: CSARPRGISYNSPLHF. The DNA of the CDR3 is TGCAGTGCTAGGCCACGGGGCATCTCCTATAATTCACCCCTCCACTTT.

About this clonotype: One junction end does not reproduce the germline sequence, and a read error may be involved. The chain is built from TRBV12-3 or TRBV12-4 and TRBJ2-2; D might be TRBD1 (6 bases). The length of the CDR3 is 15 residues. The CDR3 here is CASSLADRRTEELFF. The CDR3 DNA follows: TGTGCCAGCAGTTTAGCGGACAGACGCACCGAGGAGCTGTTTTTT.

This clonotype has just a few counts. V is TRBV7-2 and J is TRBJ2-1, with unresolved D. V was shortened by 4 bases and J by 7 bases, with 11 bases between the two germline ends. The germline gives CDR1 SGHTA, CDR2 FQGNSA. CDR3 length: 13 amino acids. The CDR3 sequence: CASSWNLGNEQFF. The DNA of the CDR3 is TGTGCCAGCAGCTGGAATTTGGGGAATGAGCAGTTCTTC.